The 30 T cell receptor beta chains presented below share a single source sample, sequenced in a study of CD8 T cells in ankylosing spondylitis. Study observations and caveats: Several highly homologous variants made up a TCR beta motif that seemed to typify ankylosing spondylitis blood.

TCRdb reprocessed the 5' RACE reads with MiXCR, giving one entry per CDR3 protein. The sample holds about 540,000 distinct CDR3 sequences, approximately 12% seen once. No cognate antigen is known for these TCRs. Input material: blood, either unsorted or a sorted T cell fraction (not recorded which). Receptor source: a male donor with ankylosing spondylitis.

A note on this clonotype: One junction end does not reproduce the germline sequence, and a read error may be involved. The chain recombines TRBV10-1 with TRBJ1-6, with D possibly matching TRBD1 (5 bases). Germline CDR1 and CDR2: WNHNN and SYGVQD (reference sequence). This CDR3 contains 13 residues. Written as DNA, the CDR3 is TGCGCCAGCAGTGAGACGAACTCAGGGAAACTGTACTTT. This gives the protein CASSETNSGKLYF.

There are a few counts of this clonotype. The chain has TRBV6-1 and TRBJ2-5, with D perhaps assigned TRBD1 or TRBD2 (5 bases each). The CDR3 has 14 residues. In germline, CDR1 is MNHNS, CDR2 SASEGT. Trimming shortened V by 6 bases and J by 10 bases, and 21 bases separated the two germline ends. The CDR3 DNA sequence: TGTGCCAGCAGAGCAGTTGGGGGAGAGGGGATCCAGTACTTC. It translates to CASRAVGGEGIQYF.

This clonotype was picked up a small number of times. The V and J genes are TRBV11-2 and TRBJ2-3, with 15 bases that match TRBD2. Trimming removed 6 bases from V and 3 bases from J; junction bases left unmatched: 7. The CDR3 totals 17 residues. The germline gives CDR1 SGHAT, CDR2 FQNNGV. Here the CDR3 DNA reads TGTGCCAGCAGAGGTCTGGGGACTAGCGGGAGGACAGATACGCAGTATTTT. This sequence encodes CASRGLGTSGRTDTQYF.

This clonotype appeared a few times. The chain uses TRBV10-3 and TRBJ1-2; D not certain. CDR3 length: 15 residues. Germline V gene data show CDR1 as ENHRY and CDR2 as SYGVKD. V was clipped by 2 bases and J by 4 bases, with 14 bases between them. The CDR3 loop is CAISEQRPGTYGYTF. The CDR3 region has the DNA TGTGCCATCAGTGAGCAAAGACCTGGTACCTATGGCTACACCTTC.

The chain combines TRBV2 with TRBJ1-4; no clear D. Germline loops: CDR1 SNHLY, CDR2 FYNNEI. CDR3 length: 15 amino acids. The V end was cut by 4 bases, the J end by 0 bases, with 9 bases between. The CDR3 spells CASSVQQATNEKLFF. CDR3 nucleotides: TGTGCCAGCAGTGTTCAACAAGCAACTAATGAAAAACTGTTTTTT.

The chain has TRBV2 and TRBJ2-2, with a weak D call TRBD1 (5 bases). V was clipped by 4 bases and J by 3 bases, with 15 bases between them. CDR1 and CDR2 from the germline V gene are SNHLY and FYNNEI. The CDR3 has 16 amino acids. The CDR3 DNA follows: TGTGCCAGCAGTGGTAGGACACCCGAGGACACCGGGGAGCTGTTTTTT. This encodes CASSGRTPEDTGELFF.

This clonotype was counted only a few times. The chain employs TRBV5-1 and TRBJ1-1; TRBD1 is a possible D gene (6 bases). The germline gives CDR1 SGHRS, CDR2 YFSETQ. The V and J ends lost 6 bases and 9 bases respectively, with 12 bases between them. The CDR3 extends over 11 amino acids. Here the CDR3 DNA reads TGCGCCAGCATAAAGGACAGAAAAGCTTTCTTT. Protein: CASIKDRKAFF.

The CDR3 coding sequence is TGCAGTGCTCTGTTGCTAGCGGGCACACTTTCCTACAATGAGCAGTTCTTC. Translating gives CSALLLAGTLSYNEQFF. This sequence joins TRBV20-1 and TRBJ2-1; 8 positions agree with TRBD2. Germline-derived CDR1 and CDR2 are DFQATT and SNEGSKA (reference sequence). V dropped 5 bases and J dropped 1; count of bases not matched to a gene: 13. The CDR3 has 17 amino acids.

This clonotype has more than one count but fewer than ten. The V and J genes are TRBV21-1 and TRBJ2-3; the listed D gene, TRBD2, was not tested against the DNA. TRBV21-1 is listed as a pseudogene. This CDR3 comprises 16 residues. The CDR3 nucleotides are TGTGCCAGCAGCAAAGCTTCTAGCGGGAGGGGAGATACGCAGTATTTT. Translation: CASSKASSGRGDTQYF.

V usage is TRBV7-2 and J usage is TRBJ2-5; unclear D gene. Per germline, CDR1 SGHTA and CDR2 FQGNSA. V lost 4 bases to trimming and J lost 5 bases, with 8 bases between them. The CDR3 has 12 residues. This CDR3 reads CASSSKGETQYF. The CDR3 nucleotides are TGTGCCAGCAGCTCAAAAGGGGAGACCCAGTACTTC.

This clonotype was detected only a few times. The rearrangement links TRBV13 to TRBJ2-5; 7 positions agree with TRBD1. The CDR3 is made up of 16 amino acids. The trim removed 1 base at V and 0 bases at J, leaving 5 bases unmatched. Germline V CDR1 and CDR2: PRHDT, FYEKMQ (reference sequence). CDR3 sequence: CASSLEGQGDQETQYF. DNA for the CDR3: TGTGCCAGCAGCTTAGAAGGGCAGGGGGACCAAGAGACCCAGTACTTC.

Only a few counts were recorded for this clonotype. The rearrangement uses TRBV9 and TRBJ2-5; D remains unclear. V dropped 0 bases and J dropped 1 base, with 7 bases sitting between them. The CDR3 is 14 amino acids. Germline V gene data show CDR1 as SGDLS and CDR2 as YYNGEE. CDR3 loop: CASSVGGSQETQYF. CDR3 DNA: TGTGCCAGCAGCGTAGGAGGCAGCCAAGAGACCCAGTACTTC.

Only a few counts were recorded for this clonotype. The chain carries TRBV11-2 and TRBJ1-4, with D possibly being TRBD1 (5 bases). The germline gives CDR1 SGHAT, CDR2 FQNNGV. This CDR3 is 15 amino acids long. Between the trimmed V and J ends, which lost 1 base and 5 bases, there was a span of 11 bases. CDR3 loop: CASSLVTGGNEKLFF. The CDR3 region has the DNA TGTGCCAGCAGCTTAGTAACAGGTGGAAATGAAAAACTGTTTTTT.

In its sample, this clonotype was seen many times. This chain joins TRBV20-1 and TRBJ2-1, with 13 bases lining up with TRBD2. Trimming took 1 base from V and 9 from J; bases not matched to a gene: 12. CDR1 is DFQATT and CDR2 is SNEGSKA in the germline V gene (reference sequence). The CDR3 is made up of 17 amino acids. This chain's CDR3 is CSARGHPLAGGYFEQFF. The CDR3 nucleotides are TGCAGTGCTAGAGGGCACCCACTAGCGGGAGGGTATTTTGAGCAGTTCTTC.

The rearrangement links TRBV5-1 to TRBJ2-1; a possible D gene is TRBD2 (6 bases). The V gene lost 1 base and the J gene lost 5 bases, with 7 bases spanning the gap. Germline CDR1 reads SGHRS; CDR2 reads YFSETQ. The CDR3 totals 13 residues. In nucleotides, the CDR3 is TGCGCCAGCAGCTTGAGACTAGACAATGAGCAGTTCTTC. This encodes CASSLRLDNEQFF.

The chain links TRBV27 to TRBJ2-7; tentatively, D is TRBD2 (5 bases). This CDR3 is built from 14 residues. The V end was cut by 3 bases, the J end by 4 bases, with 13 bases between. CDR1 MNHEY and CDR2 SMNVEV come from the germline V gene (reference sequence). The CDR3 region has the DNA TGTGCCAGCAGTTTTCAGTGCAGGAGGTACGAGCAGTACGTC. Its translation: CASSFQCRRYEQYV.

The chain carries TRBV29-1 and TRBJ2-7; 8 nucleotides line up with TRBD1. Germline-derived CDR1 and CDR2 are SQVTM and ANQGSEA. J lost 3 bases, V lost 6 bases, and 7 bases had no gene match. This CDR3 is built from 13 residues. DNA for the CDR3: TGCAGCGTGATAACAGGGGGTAACTACGAGCAGTACTTC. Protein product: CSVITGGNYEQYF.

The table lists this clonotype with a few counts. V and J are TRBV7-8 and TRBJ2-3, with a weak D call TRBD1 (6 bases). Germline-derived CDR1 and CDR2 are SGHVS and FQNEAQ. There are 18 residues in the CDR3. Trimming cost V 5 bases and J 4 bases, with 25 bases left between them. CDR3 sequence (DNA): TGTGCCAGCAGCCACTCTAGGGGGAGCGGTGGATTTGCAGATACGCAGTATTTT. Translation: CASSHSRGSGGFADTQYF.

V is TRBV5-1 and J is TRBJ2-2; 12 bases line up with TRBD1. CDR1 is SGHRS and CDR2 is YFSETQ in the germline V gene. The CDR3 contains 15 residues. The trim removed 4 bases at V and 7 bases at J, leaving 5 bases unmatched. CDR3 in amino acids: CASSLGQGAIGELFF. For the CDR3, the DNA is TGCGCCAGCAGCCTGGGACAGGGGGCGATCGGGGAGCTGTTTTTT.

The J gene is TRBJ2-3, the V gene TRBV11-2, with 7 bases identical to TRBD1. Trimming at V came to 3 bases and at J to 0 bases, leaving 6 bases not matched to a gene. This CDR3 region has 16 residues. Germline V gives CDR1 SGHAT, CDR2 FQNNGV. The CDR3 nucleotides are TGTGCCAGCAGCTTCAGGACAGGATTTAGCACAGATACGCAGTATTTT. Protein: CASSFRTGFSTDTQYF.

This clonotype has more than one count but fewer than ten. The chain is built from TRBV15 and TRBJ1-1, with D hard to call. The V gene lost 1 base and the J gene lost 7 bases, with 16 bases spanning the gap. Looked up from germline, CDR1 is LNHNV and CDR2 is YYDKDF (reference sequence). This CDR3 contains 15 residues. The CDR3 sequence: CATSRVDLAGGEAFF. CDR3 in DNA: TGTGCCACCAGCAGAGTGGACCTGGCGGGCGGTGAAGCTTTCTTT. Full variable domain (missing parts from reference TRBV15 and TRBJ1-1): DAMVIQNPRYQVTQFGKPVTLSCSQTLNHNVMYWYQQKSSQAPKLLFHYYDKDFNNEADTPDNFQSRRPNTSFCFLDIRSPGLGDTAMYLCATSRVDLAGGEAFFGQGTRLTVV.

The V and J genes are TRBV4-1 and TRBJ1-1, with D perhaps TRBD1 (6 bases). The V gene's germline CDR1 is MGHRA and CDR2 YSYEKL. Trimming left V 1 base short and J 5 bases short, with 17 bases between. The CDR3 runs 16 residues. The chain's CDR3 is CASSQGRGESRTEAFF. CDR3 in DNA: TGCGCCAGCAGCCAAGGCAGGGGCGAGTCGAGGACTGAAGCTTTCTTT.

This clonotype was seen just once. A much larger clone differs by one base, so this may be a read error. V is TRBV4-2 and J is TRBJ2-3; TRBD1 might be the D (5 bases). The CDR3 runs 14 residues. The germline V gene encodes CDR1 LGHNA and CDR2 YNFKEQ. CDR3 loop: CAISQEGVPDTQYF. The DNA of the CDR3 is TGTGCCATCAGCCAAGAAGGGGTCCCAGATACGCAGTATTTT.

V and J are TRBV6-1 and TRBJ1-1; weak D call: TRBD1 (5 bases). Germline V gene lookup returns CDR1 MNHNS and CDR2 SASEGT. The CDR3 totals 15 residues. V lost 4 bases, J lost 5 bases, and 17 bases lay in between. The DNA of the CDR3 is TGTGCCAGCAGTGCCGTGGGTGCGGGGGGGACTGAAGCTTTCTTT. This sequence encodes CASSAVGAGGTEAFF.

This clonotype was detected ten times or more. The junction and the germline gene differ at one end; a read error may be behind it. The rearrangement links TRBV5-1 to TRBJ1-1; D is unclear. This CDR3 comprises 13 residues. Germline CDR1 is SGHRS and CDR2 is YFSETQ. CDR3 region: CASSFPGNTEAFF. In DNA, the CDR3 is TGTGCCAGCAGTTTCCCAGGGAACACTGAAGCTTTCTTT. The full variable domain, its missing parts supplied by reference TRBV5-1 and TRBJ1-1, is KAGVTQTPRYLIKTRGQQVTLSCSPISGHRSVSWYQQTPGQGLQFLFEYFSETQRNKGNFPGRFSGRQFSNSRSEMNVSTLELGDSALYLCASSFPGNTEAFFGQGTRLTVV.

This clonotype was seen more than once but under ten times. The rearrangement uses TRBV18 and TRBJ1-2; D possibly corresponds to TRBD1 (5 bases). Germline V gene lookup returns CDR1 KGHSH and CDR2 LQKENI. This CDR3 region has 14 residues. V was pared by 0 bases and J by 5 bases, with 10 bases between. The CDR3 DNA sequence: TGTGCCAGCTCACCACCCTCCAGGGAATATGGCTACACCTTC. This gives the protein CASSPPSREYGYTF.

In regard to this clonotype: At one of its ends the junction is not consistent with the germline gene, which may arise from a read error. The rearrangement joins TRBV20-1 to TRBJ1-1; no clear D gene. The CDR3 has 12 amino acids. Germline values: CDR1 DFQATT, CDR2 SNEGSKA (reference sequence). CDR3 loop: CSARAVRTEAFF. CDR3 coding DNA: TGCAGTGCCAGAGCTGTGCGTACTGAAGCTTTCTTT.

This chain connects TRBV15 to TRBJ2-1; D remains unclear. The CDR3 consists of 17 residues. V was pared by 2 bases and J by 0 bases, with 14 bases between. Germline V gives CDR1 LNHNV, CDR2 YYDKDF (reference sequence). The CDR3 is CATSRKAALRSYNEQFF. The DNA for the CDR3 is TGTGCCACCAGCAGAAAGGCGGCCCTGCGCTCCTACAATGAGCAGTTCTTC.

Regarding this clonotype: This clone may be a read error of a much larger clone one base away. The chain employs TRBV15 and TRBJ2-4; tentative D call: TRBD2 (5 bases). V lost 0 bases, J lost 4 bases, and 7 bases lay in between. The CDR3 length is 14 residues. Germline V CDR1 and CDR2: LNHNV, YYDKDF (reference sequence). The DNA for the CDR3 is TGTGCCACCAGCAGAGACGAGCGGAAAAACATTCAGTACTTC. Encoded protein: CATSRDERKNIQYF.

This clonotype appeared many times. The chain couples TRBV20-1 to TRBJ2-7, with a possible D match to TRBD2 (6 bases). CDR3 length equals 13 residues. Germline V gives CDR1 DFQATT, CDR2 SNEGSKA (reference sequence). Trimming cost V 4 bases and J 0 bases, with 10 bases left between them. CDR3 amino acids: CSAIRDSSYEQYF. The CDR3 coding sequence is TGCAGTGCTATACGGGACTCCTCCTACGAGCAGTACTTC.